Each of the 19 T cell receptor beta chains below was sequenced from the same sample in a study of shared clonotypes between healthy human individuals. TCRdb's copy holds only in-frame clones and misses some; the assay was immunoSEQ multiplex PCR. The profile shows 550,000 to 850,000 clones, roughly two thirds of them singletons. The sequencing sample was made of memory CD4+ T cells sorted from blood. Sample subset: CD45RA-negative fraction. These receptors originate from a woman between 25 and 40 years old in good health.

This clone was seen a handful of times. The rearrangement links TRBV7-2 to TRBJ2-2; 12 bases agree with TRBD2. Germline CDR1 SGHTA, CDR2 FQGNSA. The CDR3 length is 16 residues. Trimming removed 5 bases from V and 7 bases from J; junction bases left unmatched: 8. CDR3 in amino acids: CASSRSSGRAFGELFF. As DNA, the CDR3 is TGTGCCAGCAGCCGATCTAGCGGGAGGGCCTTCGGGGAGCTGTTTTTT.

The chain links TRBV6-5 to TRBJ1-2, with 7 bases lining up with TRBD1. Germline V CDR1 and CDR2: MNHEY, SVGAGI. The V gene end was trimmed by 4 bases and the J gene end by 4 bases; junction bases not matched to a gene: 9. The CDR3 has 15 amino acids. The CDR3 DNA follows: TGTGCCAGCAGTTTAACACAGGGACAGCCCTATGGCTACACCTTC. Translating it yields CASSLTQGQPYGYTF.

V gene TRBV6-5 combines with J gene TRBJ1-1; D not certain. The ends were cut back, 5 bases at V and 4 bases at J, with 11 bases in the middle. The CDR3 spans 13 residues. Germline CDR1 is MNHEY and CDR2 is SVGAGI. In nucleotides, the CDR3 is TGTGCCAGCAGTCCCAACACGGGCACTGAAGCTTTCTTT. Amino acid sequence: CASSPNTGTEAFF.

The chain carries TRBV5-1 and TRBJ2-1; D is possibly TRBD2 (6 bases). CDR1 and CDR2 (germline): SGHRS, YFSETQ. V lost 8 bases, J lost 7 bases, and 19 bases lay in between. The CDR3 runs to 14 residues. CDR3 nucleotide sequence: TGCGCCAGTTTCGAGGGCGGGGCGGTGAATGAGCAGTTCTTC. Translating it yields CASFEGGAVNEQFF. The variable domain in full, completed from reference TRBV5-1 and TRBJ2-1, reads KAGVTQTPRYLIKTRGQQVTLSCSPISGHRSVSWYQQTPGQGLQFLFEYFSETQRNKGNFPGRFSGRQFSNSRSEMNVSTLELGDSALYLCASFEGGAVNEQFFGPGTRLTVL.

CDR3 sequence reads: CASSHALGGLTSGRGDEQFF. The CDR3 nucleotides are TGCGCCAGCAGCCACGCTCTCGGGGGGCTGACTAGCGGGAGGGGTGATGAGCAGTTCTTC. The gene calls are TRBV4-1 and TRBJ2-1; TRBD2 matches at 14 bases. Germline V lookup: CDR1 MGHRA, CDR2 YSYEKL. The length of the CDR3 is 20 residues. Unmatched junction bases numbered 18, after V lost 3 bases and J lost 8 bases.

The chain links TRBV5-6 to TRBJ1-3; D not resolved. The germline CDR1 and CDR2 sequences are SGHDT and YYEEEE. This CDR3 is 15 amino acids long. The V and J ends lost 0 bases and 0 bases respectively, with 7 bases between them. The CDR3 loop is CASSLGPNSGNTIYF. In DNA form, the CDR3 reads TGTGCCAGCAGCTTGGGACCGAACTCTGGAAACACCATATATTTT.

The rearrangement uses TRBV6-1 and TRBJ2-7; D possibly corresponds to TRBD2 (5 bases). Trimming pared 6 bases from V and 6 bases from J, leaving 15 bases between. The CDR3 contains 13 residues. Germline V lookup: CDR1 MNHNS, CDR2 SASEGT. CDR3 residues: CASSETSFGEQYF. The CDR3 coding sequence is TGTGCCAGCAGCGAAACTAGTTTCGGCGAGCAGTACTTC.

The gene calls are TRBV5-1 and TRBJ2-7; 9 bases map to TRBD1. Germline-derived CDR1 and CDR2 are SGHRS and YFSETQ. The ends lost 0 bases at V and 5 bases at J; junction bases unmatched: 9. This CDR3 is 16 amino acids long. CDR3 nucleotides: TGCGCCAGCAGCTTGGTGTTGTGGGGACAGGGCCACGAGCAGTACTTC. Its translation: CASSLVLWGQGHEQYF.

The chain has TRBV4-1 and TRBJ2-4; 14 bases are a match to TRBD2. V lost 5 bases and J lost 2; bases outside the gene matches: 11. The germline CDR1 and CDR2 sequences are MGHRA and YSYEKL. The CDR3 runs to 19 residues. The CDR3 loop is CASSNSPGTSGSSKNIQYF. The CDR3 DNA reads as TGCGCCAGCAGCAACAGTCCCGGGACTAGCGGGAGTTCCAAAAACATTCAGTACTTC.

Only one count was recorded for this clone. The J gene is TRBJ1-2, the V gene TRBV11-2; 7 bases are a match to TRBD1. The CDR3 spans 14 residues. Germline loops: CDR1 SGHAT, CDR2 FQNNGV. The ends lost 5 bases at V and 4 bases at J; junction bases unmatched: 7. The CDR3 here is CASSVDRDSYGYTF. The CDR3 region has the DNA TGTGCCAGCAGCGTTGACCGGGACAGCTATGGCTACACCTTC.

This chain uses TRBV19 with TRBJ2-3; D uncertain. This CDR3 is 15 amino acids long. The germline gives CDR1 LNHDA, CDR2 SQIVND (reference sequence). V lost 6 bases and J lost 0, with 13 bases in between. The CDR3 reads CASSFIGGSTDTQYF. CDR3 nucleotides: TGTGCCAGTAGCTTCATTGGCGGCAGCACAGATACGCAGTATTTT.

The J gene is TRBJ2-2, the V gene TRBV27; 11 bases match TRBD2. CDR3 size: 15 residues. From germline, CDR1 is MNHEY and CDR2 SMNVEV (reference sequence). Trimming took 6 bases from V and 4 from J; bases not matched to a gene: 4. The CDR3 spells CASSLAGGLTGELFF. The CDR3 DNA reads as TGTGCCAGCAGCCTAGCGGGAGGTCTCACCGGGGAGCTGTTTTTT.

V gene TRBV4-2 combines with J gene TRBJ1-1; D remains unclear. The CDR3 runs to 11 residues. From germline, CDR1 is LGHNA and CDR2 YNFKEQ. With 5 bases removed from V and 3 bases from J, the gap between germline ends came to 4 bases. The CDR3 coding sequence is TGTGCCAGCAGCAGGGACACTGAAGCTTTCTTT. Encoded protein: CASSRDTEAFF.

The chain joins TRBV4-1 to TRBJ1-1, with 9 bases lining up with TRBD1. This CDR3 has 15 residues. Looked up from germline, CDR1 is MGHRA and CDR2 is YSYEKL. V shed 3 bases and J 1 base; nucleotides not matched to a gene: 3. The CDR3 here is CASSHTGGTNTEAFF. The CDR3 DNA is TGCGCCAGCAGCCATACAGGGGGCACGAACACTGAAGCTTTCTTT.

The V and J genes are TRBV28 and TRBJ2-7; tentatively, D is TRBD1 or TRBD2 (5 bases each). CDR3 size: 14 residues. The germline V gene has CDR1 MDHEN and CDR2 SYDVKM. Trimming removed 6 bases from V and 2 bases from J, with 14 bases in between. The CDR3 nucleotides are TGTGCCAGCAGAACCGGGACGTACACCTACGAGCAGTACTTC. Encoded protein: CASRTGTYTYEQYF.

This chain connects TRBV18 to TRBJ2-6; no reliable D call. V lost 3 bases, J lost 0 bases, and 6 bases lay in between. This CDR3 is 15 amino acids long. Germline V gene data show CDR1 as KGHSH and CDR2 as LQKENI. The CDR3 is CASSPLGSGANVLTF. In DNA, the CDR3 is TGTGCCAGCTCACCCCTAGGCTCTGGGGCCAACGTCCTGACTTTC.

Of note for this clone: Additional DNA sequences in this sample encode the identical CDR3. This rearrangement joins TRBV30 to TRBJ1-2, with D unresolved. Trimming cost V 0 bases and J 0 bases, with 8 bases left between them. The CDR3 totals 14 residues. CDR1 is GTSNPN and CDR2 is SVGIG in the germline V gene (reference sequence). The CDR3 region has the DNA TGTGCCTGGAGTGTACAGACAACTAACTATGGCTACACCTTC. Its protein is CAWSVQTTNYGYTF.

This clone was counted a single time. The chain recombines TRBV5-4 with TRBJ2-1, with TRBD2 matching over 9 bases. Germline CDR1 is SGHNT and CDR2 is YYREEE (reference sequence). This CDR3 contains 17 residues. Trimming took 4 bases from V and 8 from J; bases not matched to a gene: 16. The CDR3 reads CASSLDRIGGGGDEQFF. CDR3 coding DNA: TGTGCCAGCAGCCTAGACAGGATTGGCGGGGGGGGCGATGAGCAGTTCTTC.

The V gene is TRBV7-2, the J gene TRBJ1-2; D is undetermined. The length of the CDR3 is 13 residues. In germline, CDR1 is SGHTA, CDR2 FQGNSA. V was trimmed by 3 bases and J by 5 bases, leaving 10 bases between them. This CDR3 reads CASSFGPEYGYTF. As DNA, the CDR3 is TGTGCCAGCAGCTTTGGGCCCGAATATGGCTACACCTTC.